This passage covers 18 T cell receptor beta chains from one sample sequenced in a study of control samples from healthy donors and cancer patients. Some clones are missing from TCRdb's copy, which holds only in-frame ones; the method was immunoSEQ multiplex PCR. Here the sample spans 120,000 to 150,000 clones, approximately 91% being singletons. Sequences were obtained from blood. The origin of the receptors is a man aged 25 to 40 in good health.

This sequence joins TRBV6-5 and TRBJ2-3, with TRBD2 matching 14 bases. In germline, CDR1 is MNHEY, CDR2 SVGAGI. Trimming removed 6 bases from V and 6 bases from J; junction bases left unmatched: 5. The CDR3 extends over 15 amino acids. CDR3 protein: CASRTSGGAADTQYF. The CDR3 nucleotides read TGTGCCAGCAGGACTAGCGGGGGGGCCGCCGATACGCAGTATTTT.

The J gene is TRBJ1-2, the V gene TRBV9; 7 bases match TRBD1. In germline, CDR1 is SGDLS, CDR2 YYNGEE. Germline trimming cut 0 bases from V and 3 bases from J; bases unmatched to any gene: 5. This CDR3 is 15 amino acids long. The CDR3 DNA follows: TGTGCCAGCAGCGTAGTAGCTGGGACAGACTATGGCTACACCTTC. Amino acid sequence: CASSVVAGTDYGYTF.

The rearrangement links TRBV27 to TRBJ2-7; D is possibly TRBD2 (5 bases). The CDR3 has 14 residues. Trimming left V 3 bases short and J 3 bases short, with 12 bases between. CDR1 MNHEY and CDR2 SMNVEV come from the germline V gene (reference sequence). The chain's CDR3 is CASSFLGEGYEQYF. In DNA form, the CDR3 reads TGTGCCAGCAGTTTCCTAGGAGAGGGCTACGAGCAGTACTTC.

The CDR3, as DNA: TGTGCCAGCAGCGACGGGGGAGTCTATCAGCCCCAGCATTTT. It encodes CASSDGGVYQPQHF. The chain is built from TRBV6-5 and TRBJ1-5; maybe TRBD1 (5 bases). V shed 6 bases and J shed 5 bases, with 14 bases lying between them. Germline-derived CDR1 and CDR2 are MNHEY and SVGAGI. This CDR3 has 14 residues.

The chain employs TRBV12-3 or TRBV12-4 and TRBJ1-2; 8 nucleotides match TRBD1. V was clipped by 1 base and J by 5 bases; unmatched bases: 0. The CDR3 runs to 13 residues. CDR3: CASSLGQGYGYTF. CDR3 nucleotides: TGTGCCAGCAGTTTAGGACAGGGGTATGGCTACACCTTC.

This chain connects TRBV25-1 to TRBJ1-3; D is perhaps TRBD1 (6 bases). The CDR3 loop spans 16 amino acids. The germline V and J ends were trimmed by 5 bases and 2 bases, with 16 bases remaining between them. CDR1 and CDR2 (germline): MGHDK, SYGVNS. DNA of the CDR3: TGTGCCAGCAGTCCTCACCGGAAGGGGGCTGGAAACACCATATATTTT. This translates into CASSPHRKGAGNTIYF.

The chain recombines TRBV15 with TRBJ1-2; a weak D match, TRBD1 (6 bases). The CDR3 covers 17 residues. In germline, CDR1 is LNHNV, CDR2 YYDKDF (reference sequence). V lost 0 bases and J lost 4, with 18 bases in between. CDR3 amino acids: CATSRDYGTPEGYGYTF. DNA of the CDR3: TGTGCCACCAGCAGAGATTACGGGACACCCGAGGGCTATGGCTACACCTTC. The variable domain in full, with the rest retrieved from reference TRBV15 and TRBJ1-2, is DAMVIQNPRYQVTQFGKPVTLSCSQTLNHNVMYWYQQKSSQAPKLLFHYYDKDFNNEADTPDNFQSRRPNTSFCFLDIRSPGLGDTAMYLCATSRDYGTPEGYGYTFGSGTRLTVV.

This clone appeared once. This rearrangement joins TRBV27 to TRBJ2-7; perhaps TRBD1 as D (7 bases). CDR3 length: 16 residues. CDR1 MNHEY and CDR2 SMNVEV come from the germline V gene (reference sequence). Between the trimmed V and J ends, which lost 6 bases and 2 bases, there was a span of 20 bases. The CDR3 here is CASSTPRGRGTYEQYF. The CDR3 coding sequence is TGTGCCAGCAGCACACCTAGGGGGCGCGGGACCTACGAGCAGTACTTC.

The chain combines TRBV5-1 with TRBJ1-4, with D uncertain. CDR1 and CDR2 (germline): SGHRS, YFSETQ. Trimming left V 0 bases short and J 8 bases short, with 14 bases between. CDR3 length: 15 residues. CDR3 residues: CASSLEAGLGEKLFF. The CDR3, as DNA: TGCGCCAGCAGCTTGGAAGCTGGGCTGGGGGAAAAACTGTTTTTT. The full variable domain, with the rest looked up from reference TRBV5-1 and TRBJ1-4, is KAGVTQTPRYLIKTRGQQVTLSCSPISGHRSVSWYQQTPGQGLQFLFEYFSETQRNKGNFPGRFSGRQFSNSRSEMNVSTLELGDSALYLCASSLEAGLGEKLFFGSGTQLSVL.

At least ten counts were recorded for this clone. The chain recombines TRBV7-9 with TRBJ1-2, with D perhaps matching TRBD1 (5 bases). The CDR3 has 13 residues. V was shortened by 5 bases and J by 8 bases, with 15 bases between the two germline ends. Germline lookup yields CDR1 SEHNR and CDR2 FQNEAQ (reference sequence). The CDR3 DNA is TGTGCCAGCAGCCCCGGGGTAGGGGCCGGCTACACCTTC. This translates into CASSPGVGAGYTF.

The chain couples TRBV19 to TRBJ2-6; D is ambiguous. Trimming removed 6 bases from V and 0 bases from J, with 12 bases in between. The CDR3 sequence is 16 residues long. CDR1 and CDR2 (germline): LNHDA, SQIVND (reference sequence). DNA for the CDR3: TGTGCCAGTAGCCTTACATGGGGCTCTGGGGCCAACGTCCTGACTTTC. It translates to CASSLTWGSGANVLTF. Based on the CDR3 plus reference TRBV19 and TRBJ2-6, the full variable domain is DGGITQSPKYLFRKEGQNVTLSCEQNLNHDAMYWYRQDPGQGLRLIYYSQIVNDFQKGDIAEGYSVSREKKESFPLTVTSAQKNPTAFYLCASSLTWGSGANVLTFGAGSRLTVL.

V usage is TRBV27 and J usage is TRBJ2-7; D perhaps matches TRBD1 (6 bases). CDR1 and CDR2 from the germline V gene are MNHEY and SMNVEV (reference sequence). The CDR3 is made up of 17 amino acids. The germline V and J ends were trimmed by 5 bases and 7 bases, with 27 bases remaining between them. The CDR3 coding sequence is TGTGCCAGCAGTCCAAGGGGAGTATCCGGGACACCCTGGGAGCAGTACTTC. This translates into CASSPRGVSGTPWEQYF.

The chain employs TRBV18 and TRBJ1-6, with a possible D match to TRBD1 (6 bases). V shed 2 bases and J shed 7 bases, with 12 bases lying between them. The CDR3 loop spans 15 amino acids. The germline V gene encodes CDR1 KGHSH and CDR2 LQKENI. CDR3 sequence (DNA): TGTGCCAGCTCACCAAGTTCGACAGGCAATTCACCCCTCCACTTT. It specifies CASSPSSTGNSPLHF. The full variable domain, with the rest looked up from reference TRBV18 and TRBJ1-6, is NAGVMQNPRHLVRRRGQEARLRCSPMKGHSHVYWYRQLPEEGLKFMVYLQKENIIDESGMPKERFSAEFPKEGPSILRIQQVVRGDSAAYFCASSPSSTGNSPLHFGNGTRLTVT.

CDR3: CASSLVPQGGGYTF. CDR3 nucleotides: TGTGCCAGCAGCTTGGTCCCCCAGGGAGGGGGCTACACCTTC. This chain links TRBV5-6 with TRBJ1-2, with D possibly being TRBD1 (5 bases). CDR1 and CDR2 (germline): SGHDT, YYEEEE. Trimming took 0 bases from V and 8 from J, leaving 14 bases between them. The CDR3 totals 14 residues.

The rearrangement uses TRBV2 and TRBJ1-3, with 10 bases matching TRBD1. V lost 7 bases to trimming and J lost 2 bases; unmatched junction nucleotides: 14. The CDR3 is 18 residues long. Germline V lookup: CDR1 SNHLY, CDR2 FYNNEI. This chain's CDR3 is CASTTGTGAILTGNTIYF. The CDR3 bases are TGTGCCAGCACTACCGGGACAGGGGCCATTCTAACTGGAAACACCATATATTTT.

This chain links TRBV27 with TRBJ1-2; a possible D gene is TRBD1 (5 bases). CDR3 length: 14 amino acids. Trimming pared 5 bases from V and 5 bases from J, leaving 15 bases between. Germline V gene lookup returns CDR1 MNHEY and CDR2 SMNVEV (reference sequence). CDR3 bases: TGTGCCAGCAGTATGACAGTTTTCCAGTATGGCTACACCTTC. Translation: CASSMTVFQYGYTF.

The V gene is TRBV10-1, the J gene TRBJ2-7; D is possibly TRBD2 (6 bases). V shed 0 bases and J shed 0 bases, with 9 bases lying between them. Germline CDR1 is WNHNN and CDR2 is SYGVQD (reference sequence). The length of the CDR3 is 15 residues. CDR3 region: CASSESGTPSYEQYF. The CDR3 nucleotides read TGCGCCAGCAGTGAGTCCGGGACTCCCTCCTACGAGCAGTACTTC.

This chain connects TRBV9 to TRBJ2-2; D is possibly TRBD1 or TRBD2 (6 bases each). In germline, CDR1 is SGDLS, CDR2 YYNGEE. There are 15 residues in the CDR3. V was trimmed by 6 bases and J by 4 bases, leaving 16 bases between them. CDR3 amino acids: CASTELQGGTGELFF. The CDR3 DNA is TGTGCCAGCACCGAATTACAGGGAGGCACCGGGGAGCTGTTTTTT.